The source of this T cell receptor beta chain is a study of OX40 agonist ivuxolimab in advanced cancers. Across the study: In this trial design, patients received ivuxolimab intravenously at 0.01 to 10 mg/kg every 2 weeks. A mean age of about 59 years, range about 23 to 80, was recorded, and 80% to 90% were male.

This CDR3 is built from 13 residues. Germline-derived CDR1 and CDR2 are GTSNPN and SVGIG (reference sequence). V was trimmed by 0 bases and J by 5 bases, leaving 10 bases between them. This clone was picked up a small number of times. Its specificity is not known. Data came from immunoSEQ multiplex PCR; TCRdb stores just in-frame clones and leaves some out. The table lists 60,000 to 70,000 clones, 80% of them singletons, with approximately 1.2% in the top ten. Study observations and caveats: Clonal expansion in partial responders at 0.1-3.0 mg/kg ranked among the lowest. On average, CD8+ T cells showed a greater number of expanded clones than CD4+.

The material sequenced was CD4+ or CD8+ T cells sorted from blood, taken in a trial of the OX40 agonist ivuxolimab. This TCR was recovered from an adult with an advanced solid tumor such as melanoma, head and neck, liver or kidney cancer. The rearrangement joins TRBV30 to TRBJ1-1; D is uncertain. CDR3 in DNA: TGTGCCTGGAGTGTAAAAGTGGGGACTGAAGCTTTCTTT. This sequence encodes CAWSVKVGTEAFF.